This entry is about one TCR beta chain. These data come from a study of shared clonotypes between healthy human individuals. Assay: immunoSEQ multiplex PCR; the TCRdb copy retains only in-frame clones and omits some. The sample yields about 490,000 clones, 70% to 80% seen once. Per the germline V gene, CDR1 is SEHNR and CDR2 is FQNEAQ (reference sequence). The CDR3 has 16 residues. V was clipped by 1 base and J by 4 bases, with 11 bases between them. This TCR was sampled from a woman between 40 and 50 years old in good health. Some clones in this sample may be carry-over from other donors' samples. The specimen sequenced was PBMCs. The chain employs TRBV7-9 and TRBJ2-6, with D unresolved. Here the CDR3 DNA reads TGTGCCAGCAGCTTAGTCGCAGGATCCGGGGCCAACGTCCTGACTTTC. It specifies CASSLVAGSGANVLTF.